Listed below are T cell receptor beta chains from one sample, sequenced in a study of shared clonotypes between healthy human individuals. Clones were sequenced by immunoSEQ multiplex PCR, and TCRdb holds only the in-frame ones, with some missing. The table lists about 460,000 clones, roughly four fifths of them singletons. Sequencing was carried out using PBMCs. The source of these receptors is a middle-aged woman in good health. Some clones in this sample may be carry-over from other donors' samples. Both conserved end residues are trimmed from each CDR3. The order of the fields is V gene, CDR3 protein.

V: TRBV6-1; CDR3: ASSGTGGNQPQH
V: TRBV2; CDR3: ASWDLDYDQPQH
V: TRBV29-1; CDR3: SAWTDNEKLF
V: TRBV9; CDR3: ASSVGRSADTQY
V: TRBV5-1; CDR3: ASSGGQTNYGYT
V: TRBV5-4; CDR3: ASSLEGGGLYEQY
V: TRBV18; CDR3: ASSPPGQGAQVQY
V: TRBV14; CDR3: ASSQWTGLNTEAF
V: TRBV29-1; CDR3: SVNRGNTEAF
V: TRBV18; CDR3: ASSLSGPNTEAF
V: TRBV2; CDR3: ASRNDRGDEKLF
V: TRBV5-1; CDR3: ASSPSNPTGELF
V: TRBV18; CDR3: ASSPMGLAGYEQY
V: TRBV6-6; CDR3: ASRTGTNHLPQH
V: TRBV4-2; CDR3: ASSQGTSATSYEQY
V: TRBV5-5; CDR3: ASSPSGLAYEQY